The 15 T cell receptor beta chains in this list originate from one sample, sequenced in a study of cytomegalovirus exposure and HLA in healthy donors. The data were produced by immunoSEQ multiplex PCR, yet TCRdb's version contains in-frame clones alone and is incomplete. Of over 150,000 clones in the sample, roughly 89% were seen once. The specimen was PBMCs. These receptors originate from a woman aged 18-35 years in good health and CMV-seropositive.

The chain recombines TRBV5-1 with TRBJ2-1; the D gene is possibly TRBD2 (6 bases). Germline lookup yields CDR1 SGHRS and CDR2 YFSETQ. V lost 1 base and J 15 bases, leaving 14 bases between the germline ends. The CDR3 has 12 amino acids. The CDR3 spells CASSLLAGRGFF. CDR3 bases: TGCGCCAGCAGCTTGCTTGCGGGAAGGGGGTTCTTC.

The chain carries TRBV6-5 and TRBJ1-6; D is unclear. V lost 0 bases and J 0 bases, leaving 6 bases between the germline ends. This CDR3 contains 16 residues. Germline loops: CDR1 MNHEY, CDR2 SVGAGI. CDR3 loop: CASSYSGSSYNSPLHF. Here the CDR3 DNA reads TGTGCCAGCAGTTACTCGGGGAGCTCCTATAATTCACCCCTCCACTTT.

The V and J genes are TRBV10-3 and TRBJ1-2; possible D gene TRBD1, 6 bases. V lost 6 bases, J lost 2 bases, and 13 bases lay in between. This CDR3 has 14 amino acids. CDR1 is ENHRY, CDR2 SYGVKD, per germline. The CDR3: CAIRTDSVNYGYTF. The CDR3 DNA reads TGTGCCATCAGGACGGACAGCGTAAACTATGGCTACACCTTC.

In its sample, this clone was seen a few times. The chain combines TRBV19 with TRBJ1-1; no definite D call. The length of the CDR3 is 13 residues. Germline V gene lookup returns CDR1 LNHDA and CDR2 SQIVND (reference sequence). V was clipped by 5 bases and J by 1 base, with 8 bases between them. The CDR3 nucleotides read TGTGCCAGTAGTTTTCAGGCGAACACTGAAGCTTTCTTT. Its translation: CASSFQANTEAFF.

This chain joins TRBV18 and TRBJ1-1, with a weak D call TRBD1 (6 bases). V was cut by 8 bases and J by 10 bases, with 20 bases left in between. The CDR3 totals 13 residues. Germline V gives CDR1 KGHSH, CDR2 LQKENI. The CDR3 loop reads CASRDRDTLVAFF. The CDR3 DNA reads TGTGCCAGCCGAGACCGGGACACTCTCGTAGCTTTCTTT.

The chain couples TRBV21-1 to TRBJ1-2. TRBV21-1 is noted as a pseudogene. The CDR3 consists of 16 residues. CDR3 sequence (DNA): TGTGCCAGCAGCAAAGGGCCGGGACTGACGCCTTATAGCTACACCTTC. Translated: CASSKGPGLTPYSYTF.

The genes are TRBV9 and TRBJ2-5; D is possibly TRBD2 (5 bases). The CDR3 runs to 16 residues. V was clipped by 1 base and J by 5 bases, with 18 bases between them. Germline CDR1 SGDLS, CDR2 YYNGEE. The CDR3 is CASSVKAGSGGETQYF. In DNA form, the CDR3 reads TGTGCCAGCAGCGTAAAGGCGGGCTCCGGCGGGGAGACCCAGTACTTC.

The chain uses TRBV7-2 and TRBJ1-4; D is undetermined. CDR3 length equals 14 residues. Germline V gene sequence: CDR1 SGHTA, CDR2 FQGNSA. Trimming took 2 bases from V and 4 from J, leaving 8 bases between them. The CDR3 loop reads CASSLSQLNEKLFF. CDR3 coding DNA: TGTGCCAGCAGCTTATCACAGCTTAATGAAAAACTGTTTTTT.

The V gene is TRBV5-1, the J gene TRBJ2-5; TRBD2 matches at 8 bases. The V gene's germline CDR1 is SGHRS and CDR2 YFSETQ. J gave up 3 bases and V 4 bases, and 17 bases lay outside the gene matches. The CDR3 is made up of 18 amino acids. Written as DNA, the CDR3 is TGCGCCAGCAGCCCCCGGGGGGGGCCGGTGATTTCGGAAGAGACCCAGTACTTC. It codes for CASSPRGGPVISEETQYF.

The rearrangement uses TRBV28 and TRBJ2-5; D is perhaps TRBD2 (5 bases). CDR3 size: 17 residues. Looked up from germline, CDR1 is MDHEN and CDR2 is SYDVKM. The ends were cut back, 6 bases at V and 3 bases at J, with 23 bases in the middle. The CDR3 nucleotides read TGTGCCAGCAGGGCCAGATTTGGGCTAGCAGATGAAGAGACCCAGTACTTC. Translating it yields CASRARFGLADEETQYF.

The chain links TRBV5-4 to TRBJ2-2, with 12 bases lining up with TRBD1. Germline trimming cut 4 bases from V and 7 bases from J; bases unmatched to any gene: 5. Germline assignment: CDR1 SGHNT and CDR2 YYREEE (reference sequence). The CDR3 contains 15 residues. CDR3 in amino acids: CASSPGTGGGGELFF. CDR3 DNA: TGTGCCAGCAGCCCTGGGACAGGGGGCGGCGGGGAGCTGTTTTTT. Full variable domain (rest looked up from reference TRBV5-4 and TRBJ2-2): ETGVTQSPTHLIKTRGQQVTLRCSSQSGHNTVSWYQQALGQGPQFIFQYYREEENGRGNFPPRFSGLQFPNYSSELNVNALELDDSALYLCASSPGTGGGGELFFGEGSRLTVL.

The genes are TRBV2 and TRBJ2-7; TRBD2 agrees at 8 bases. Unmatched junction bases numbered 10, after V lost 7 bases and J lost 2 bases. Germline CDR1 and CDR2: SNHLY and FYNNEI. CDR3 length: 15 residues. CDR3 sequence: CASTGGGLEAYEQYF. The CDR3 DNA reads as TGTGCCAGCACCGGGGGGGGACTAGAAGCCTACGAGCAGTACTTC.

The V and J genes are TRBV11-2 and TRBJ2-7; 8 bases are shared with TRBD1. The CDR3 totals 16 residues. V lost 6 bases and J lost 2; bases outside the gene matches: 12. Germline values: CDR1 SGHAT, CDR2 FQNNGV. Here the CDR3 DNA reads TGTGCCAGCAGGACTGGGCCCCGACAGGGGCCCTACGAGCAGTACTTC. Its protein is CASRTGPRQGPYEQYF.

This clone was detected once. This chain links TRBV5-4 with TRBJ2-5; no reliable D call. CDR3 length: 14 residues. CDR1 is SGHNT, CDR2 YYREEE, per germline (reference sequence). The V and J ends lost 0 bases and 1 base respectively, with 7 bases between them. The CDR3 region is CASSLGARQETQYF. The CDR3 DNA sequence: TGTGCCAGCAGCTTGGGGGCGCGCCAAGAGACCCAGTACTTC.

The V call is TRBV7-3, the J call TRBJ2-3, with TRBD2 matching 12 bases. The ends lost 4 bases at V and 2 bases at J; junction bases unmatched: 7. The CDR3 has 17 residues. Germline CDR1 is SGHTA and CDR2 is FQGTGA. CDR3 DNA sequence: TGTGCCAGCAGCTACGGACTAGCGGGGTCTACCACAGATACGCAGTATTTT. It specifies CASSYGLAGSTTDTQYF.